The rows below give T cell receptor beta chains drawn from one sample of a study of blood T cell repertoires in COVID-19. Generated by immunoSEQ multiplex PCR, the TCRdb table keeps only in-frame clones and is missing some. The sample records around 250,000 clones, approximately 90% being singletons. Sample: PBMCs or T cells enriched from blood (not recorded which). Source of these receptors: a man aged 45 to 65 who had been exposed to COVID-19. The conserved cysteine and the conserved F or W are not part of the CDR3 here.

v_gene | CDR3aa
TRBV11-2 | ASSLAGLGYT
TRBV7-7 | ASSFLGTGGQPQH
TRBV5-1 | ASSPAGGWTGELF
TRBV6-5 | ASSSPGVSRGYT
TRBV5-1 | ASSLFGQAMNTEAF
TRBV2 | ASTLPGGQPQH
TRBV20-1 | SAARNYEQY
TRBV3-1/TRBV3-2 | ASSQDRATGELF
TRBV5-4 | ASSLAVAGAEKLF
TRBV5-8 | ASSYQTGRWDTEAF
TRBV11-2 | ASSLDPLDQPQH
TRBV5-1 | ASSAQLAGTSYNEQF
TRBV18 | ASSPSGAQHLPGNTIY
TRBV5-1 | ASSLGSGGGQETQY
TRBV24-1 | ATSDSSDSGGITEAF
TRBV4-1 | ASSLHTRLGDYEQY
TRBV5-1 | ASSERQGKNIQY
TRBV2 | ASSGVGTYRNEQF
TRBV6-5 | ASSNPGQAYEQY
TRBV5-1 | ASSVSTSGTYNEQF
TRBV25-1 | ASSLDRDDYEQY
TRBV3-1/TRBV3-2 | ASSPSHRGNTIY
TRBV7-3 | ASSAQGARETQY
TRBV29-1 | SVETGGSGQPQH
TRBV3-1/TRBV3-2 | ASSQSNRAYEQY
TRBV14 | ASSQATGSDTQY
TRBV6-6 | ASSPRDRNSGANVLT
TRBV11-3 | ASSPAWGQGNEKLF
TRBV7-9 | ASSPRTAMNTEAF
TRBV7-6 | ASSSSGQGVHGYT